This T cell receptor (beta chain) stems from a study of blood T cells in healthy people across ages. PCR was performed a second time for roughly 7 to 12 cycles using a sample-barcoded 5' primer and a J-beta primer mix. From the 5' RACE reads, TCRdb called clonotypes with MiXCR, one entry per CDR3 protein. This table has roughly 2 million distinct CDR3 sequences, about 50% appearing once. This CDR3 region has 15 residues. Germline loops: CDR1 ENHRY, CDR2 SYGVKD. Study-level findings and limits: Measured against age, TCR beta diversity per million T cells decreased in a roughly linear manner. Unsorted PBMCs blocked a conclusive comparison of naive and antigen-experienced cells. Possibly confounding the expanded clonotype changes was the fact that donor CMV status was unknown.

This clonotype was seen only once. Its antigen is still unknown. The sequencing sample was made of blood. The V and J genes are TRBV10-3 and TRBJ2-1; 15 bases line up with TRBD2. The DNA matches TRBJ2-7 better at its end, which makes the J call doubtful. This receptor was taken from a woman in her thirties or forties in good health. The CDR3 region has the DNA TGTGCCATCGGGACTAGCGGGGGGCAGTACAATGAGCAGTACTTC. As protein: CAIGTSGGQYNEQYF.